Included here is one T cell receptor beta chain sequence, with context. Its specificity is unknown. One entry per CDR3 protein results from TCRdb running MiXCR on the RT-PCR reads. The table has 500,000 to 650,000 distinct CDR3 sequences, around 8% seen once. The data stem from a study of response to subunit inactivated influenza vaccine. General study results and limits: Researchers suggested that each seasonal influenza vaccination recruits few new T cells.

The receptor's source is a man in his fifties or sixties who received an inactivated influenza vaccine. The sequenced sample was PBMCs from blood, obtained around 25 months after vaccination.

The DNA for the CDR3 is TGCAGTGCTAGAAGACTAGCCTACGAGCAGTACTTC. Protein sequence: CSARRLAYEQYF. J is TRBJ2-7 and V is TRBV20-1, with D perhaps TRBD2 (6 bases). The V end was cut by 2 bases, the J end by 2 bases, with 7 bases between. This CDR3 is 12 amino acids long. Per the germline V gene, CDR1 is DFQATT and CDR2 is SNEGSKA (reference sequence).